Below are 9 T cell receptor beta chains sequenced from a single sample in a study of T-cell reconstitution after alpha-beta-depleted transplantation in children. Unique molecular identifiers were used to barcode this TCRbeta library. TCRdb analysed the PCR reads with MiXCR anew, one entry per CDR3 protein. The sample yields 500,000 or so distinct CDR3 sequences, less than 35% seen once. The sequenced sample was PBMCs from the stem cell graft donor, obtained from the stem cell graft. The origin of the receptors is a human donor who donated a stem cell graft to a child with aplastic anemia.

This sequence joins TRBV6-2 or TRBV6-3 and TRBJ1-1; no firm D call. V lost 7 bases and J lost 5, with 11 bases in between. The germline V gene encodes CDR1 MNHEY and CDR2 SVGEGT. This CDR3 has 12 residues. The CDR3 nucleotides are TGTGCCAGCAAGAGTTCGTGGACTGAAGCTTTCTTT. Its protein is CASKSSWTEAFF.

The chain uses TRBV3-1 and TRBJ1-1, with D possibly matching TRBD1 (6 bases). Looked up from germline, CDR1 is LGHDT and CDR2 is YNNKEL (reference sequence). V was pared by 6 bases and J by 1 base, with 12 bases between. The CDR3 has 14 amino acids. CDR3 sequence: CASRGRTANTEAFF. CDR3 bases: TGTGCCAGCAGGGGCCGGACAGCGAACACTGAAGCTTTCTTT.

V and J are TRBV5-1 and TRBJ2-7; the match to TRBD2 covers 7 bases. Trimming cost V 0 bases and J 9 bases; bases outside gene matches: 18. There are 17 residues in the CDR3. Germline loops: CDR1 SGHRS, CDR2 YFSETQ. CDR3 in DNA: TGCGCCAGCAGCTTGGAGGCTAGCGGAGGATCGGGCCAAGGGCAGTACTTC. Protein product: CASSLEASGGSGQGQYF.

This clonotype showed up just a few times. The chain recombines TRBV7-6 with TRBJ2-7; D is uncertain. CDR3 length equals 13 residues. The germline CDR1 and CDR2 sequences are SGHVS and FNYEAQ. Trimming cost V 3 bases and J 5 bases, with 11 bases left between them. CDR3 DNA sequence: TGTGCCAGCAGCTTTAAATCAGGTGACGAGCAGTACTTC. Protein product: CASSFKSGDEQYF.

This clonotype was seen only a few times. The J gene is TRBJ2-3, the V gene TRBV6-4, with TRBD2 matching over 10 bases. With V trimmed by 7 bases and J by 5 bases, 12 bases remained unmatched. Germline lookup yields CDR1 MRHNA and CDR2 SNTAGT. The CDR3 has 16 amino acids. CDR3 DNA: TGTGCCAGCACAACCTACCTAGCGGGAGTTGGAGATACGCAGTATTTT. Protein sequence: CASTTYLAGVGDTQYF.

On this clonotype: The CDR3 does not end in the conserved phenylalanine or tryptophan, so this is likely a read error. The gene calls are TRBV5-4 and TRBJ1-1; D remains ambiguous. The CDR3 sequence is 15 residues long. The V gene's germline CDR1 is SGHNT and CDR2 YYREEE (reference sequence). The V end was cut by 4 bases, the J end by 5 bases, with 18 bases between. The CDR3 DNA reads TGTGCCAGCAGCGACGTTCTCATCCCCAAAACTGAAGCTTTCTTG. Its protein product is CASSDVLIPKTEAFL.

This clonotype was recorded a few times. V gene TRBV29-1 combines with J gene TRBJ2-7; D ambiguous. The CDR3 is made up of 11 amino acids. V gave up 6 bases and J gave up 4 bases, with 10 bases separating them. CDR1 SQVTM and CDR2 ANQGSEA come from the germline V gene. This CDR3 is CSVTTRYEQYV. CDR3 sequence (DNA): TGCAGCGTGACGACCAGATACGAGCAGTACGTC.

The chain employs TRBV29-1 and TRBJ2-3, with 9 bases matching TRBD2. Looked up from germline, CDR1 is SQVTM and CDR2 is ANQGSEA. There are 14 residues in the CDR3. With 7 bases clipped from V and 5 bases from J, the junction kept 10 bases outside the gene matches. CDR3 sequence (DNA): TGCAGCGCGATACCTAGCGGGAATGAAGATACGCAGTATTTT. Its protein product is CSAIPSGNEDTQYF.

CDR3 coding DNA: TGTGCCAGCAGTTTGGCTCTCACGGACAGGGAGTATCAGCCCCAGCATTTT. It encodes CASSLALTDREYQPQHF. This rearrangement joins TRBV12-3 or TRBV12-4 to TRBJ1-5; 8 positions agree with TRBD1. The ends lost 3 bases at V and 5 bases at J; junction bases unmatched: 12. There are 17 residues in the CDR3.